What follows are 27 T cell receptor beta chains derived from one specimen sequenced in a study of blood T cell repertoires in COVID-19. TCRdb's table, derived via immunoSEQ multiplex PCR, lists solely in-frame clones and lacks some. Among 150,000 to 200,000 clones listed, 84% were seen once. The sequenced material came from PBMCs or T cells enriched from blood (not recorded which). Receptors originate from a man in his fifties who had recovered from COVID-19.

This chain joins TRBV7-9 and TRBJ1-5, with TRBD1 matching 8 bases. The CDR3 is made up of 15 amino acids. Germline V gives CDR1 SEHNR, CDR2 FQNEAQ (reference sequence). Unmatched junction bases numbered 1, after V lost 1 base and J lost 2 bases. CDR3 nucleotides: TGTGCCAGCAGCTTAGAACAGGGGGGCAATCAGCCCCAGCATTTT. Translating gives CASSLEQGGNQPQHF.

The rearrangement uses TRBV7-9 and TRBJ1-1; D gene uncertain. In germline, CDR1 is SEHNR, CDR2 FQNEAQ (reference sequence). The CDR3 has 15 residues. V gave up 1 base and J gave up 1 base, with 10 bases separating them. The CDR3 here is CASSLVPEANTEAFF. CDR3 coding DNA: TGTGCCAGCAGCTTAGTACCGGAGGCGAACACTGAAGCTTTCTTT.

Worth noting for this clone: This sample includes further DNA sequences coding for the same CDR3. The gene calls are TRBV28 and TRBJ1-2, with TRBD1 identical over 9 bases. The CDR3 is 14 amino acids. CDR1 and CDR2 (germline): MDHEN, SYDVKM. With V trimmed by 5 bases and J by 4 bases, 5 bases remained unmatched. The DNA for the CDR3 is TGTGCCAGCAGTCCGCCGGGACAGGGCTATGGCTACACCTTC. Its translation: CASSPPGQGYGYTF.

The J gene is TRBJ2-7, the V gene TRBV19; 10 positions match TRBD1. The CDR3 loop spans 14 amino acids. Germline lookup yields CDR1 LNHDA and CDR2 SQIVND (reference sequence). Germline trimming cut 8 bases from V and 2 bases from J; bases unmatched to any gene: 6. CDR3 in amino acids: CASSDRGQAYEQYF. In DNA form, the CDR3 reads TGTGCCAGTTCAGACAGGGGGCAGGCCTACGAGCAGTACTTC.

In its sample, this clone was seen a few times. The chain recombines TRBV5-5 with TRBJ2-3, with D perhaps TRBD2 (5 bases). The V gene lost 4 bases and the J gene lost 0 bases, with 12 bases spanning the gap. From germline, CDR1 is SGHKS and CDR2 YYEKEE (reference sequence). This CDR3 is built from 15 residues. The CDR3 is CASSKDWTSTDTQYF. CDR3 sequence (DNA): TGTGCCAGCAGCAAGGACTGGACTAGCACAGATACGCAGTATTTT.

The chain joins TRBV7-6 to TRBJ1-6; TRBD1 matches at 8 bases. V was clipped by 4 bases and J by 0 bases; unmatched bases: 2. The germline V gene has CDR1 SGHVS and CDR2 FNYEAQ. CDR3 length: 16 amino acids. CDR3: CASSSDRDSYNSPLHF. CDR3 DNA sequence: TGTGCCAGCAGCTCGGACAGGGACTCCTATAATTCACCCCTCCACTTT.

The genes are TRBV21-1 and TRBJ2-3; the tabulated D call, TRBD2, remains unverified against the DNA. TRBV21-1 is labeled a pseudogene. The CDR3 is made up of 18 amino acids. This CDR3 reads CASSKGRVNNHPTDTQYF. For the CDR3, the DNA is TGTGCCAGCAGCAAAGGGCGGGTGAACAACCACCCCACAGATACGCAGTATTTT.

The chain joins TRBV7-9 to TRBJ2-2, with 8 bases aligning to TRBD2. The CDR3 sequence is 15 residues long. V trimming: 2 bases; J trimming: 8 bases; junction bases outside the gene matches: 7. CDR1 is SEHNR and CDR2 is FQNEAQ in the germline V gene (reference sequence). CDR3 nucleotide sequence: TGTGCCAGCAGCTTAAGCGGGGGAAATATAGGGGAGCTGTTTTTT. Amino acids: CASSLSGGNIGELFF.

This chain connects TRBV19 to TRBJ2-5, with a possible D match to TRBD2 (5 bases). The V end was cut by 6 bases, the J end by 12 bases, with 20 bases between. Germline lookup yields CDR1 LNHDA and CDR2 SQIVND (reference sequence). This CDR3 has 13 amino acids. The CDR3 sequence is CASRDYQDDLKYF. The CDR3 DNA reads as TGTGCCAGTAGAGACTATCAGGACGATCTAAAGTACTTC.

The J gene is TRBJ1-3, the V gene TRBV19, with 7 nucleotides matching TRBD1. From germline, CDR1 is LNHDA and CDR2 SQIVND (reference sequence). CDR3 length equals 14 residues. V shed 7 bases, J shed 4 bases, and the junction held 7 bases outside the gene matches. The CDR3 DNA follows: TGTGCCAGTACCGCGACAGGGAGGGGAAACACCATATATTTT. Translation: CASTATGRGNTIYF.

The chain has TRBV12-3 or TRBV12-4 and TRBJ1-1; D possibly corresponds to TRBD1 (6 bases). The V gene lost 6 bases and the J gene lost 1 base, with 9 bases spanning the gap. The CDR3 has 13 residues. This CDR3 reads CASSRGKNTEAFF. The CDR3 region has the DNA TGTGCCAGCAGCAGGGGAAAGAACACTGAAGCTTTCTTT.

This clone was counted only a few times. This chain connects TRBV2 to TRBJ1-2; D remains unclear. The CDR3 runs to 12 residues. V was shortened by 6 bases and J by 5 bases, with 10 bases between the two germline ends. Germline V gene sequence: CDR1 SNHLY, CDR2 FYNNEI. CDR3 loop: CASRMSVYGYTF. CDR3 nucleotide sequence: TGTGCCAGCAGGATGTCGGTTTATGGCTACACCTTC.

The chain couples TRBV5-1 to TRBJ1-5, with D maybe TRBD1 (5 bases). The CDR3 has 14 residues. The ends were cut back, 4 bases at V and 5 bases at J, with 13 bases in the middle. CDR1 is SGHRS, CDR2 YFSETQ, per germline. The CDR3 coding sequence is TGCGCCAGCAGCCCGGGGGGGGACCATCAGCCCCAGCATTTT. Encoded protein: CASSPGGDHQPQHF.

The chain carries TRBV7-3 and TRBJ2-3, with a tentative D call TRBD2 (5 bases). The V gene lost 8 bases and the J gene lost 4 bases, with 16 bases spanning the gap. The length of the CDR3 is 14 residues. The germline gives CDR1 SGHTA, CDR2 FQGTGA. CDR3 sequence reads: CASGSGLGPDTQYF. DNA for the CDR3: TGTGCCAGCGGGAGCGGACTCGGTCCAGATACGCAGTATTTT.

The rearrangement uses TRBV10-3 and TRBJ1-1, with D uncertain. The CDR3 extends over 12 amino acids. The V gene's germline CDR1 is ENHRY and CDR2 SYGVKD. V lost 7 bases and J 4 bases, leaving 10 bases between the germline ends. CDR3 nucleotide sequence: TGTGCCATCAAGGAAGAGGGCACTGAAGCTTTCTTT. Its translation is CAIKEEGTEAFF.

The chain is built from TRBV19 and TRBJ1-1, with D maybe TRBD1 (6 bases). Germline V gene data show CDR1 as LNHDA and CDR2 as SQIVND (reference sequence). This CDR3 spans 13 amino acids. V was pared by 7 bases and J by 7 bases, with 16 bases between. This chain's CDR3 is CASTSTGLGEAFF. For the CDR3, the DNA is TGTGCCAGTACTTCGACAGGATTGGGTGAAGCTTTCTTT.

The chain has TRBV12-5 and TRBJ1-2; TRBD1 matches at 7 bases. J was trimmed by 8 bases and V by 6 bases; bases with no gene match: 9. The CDR3 loop spans 13 amino acids. Per the germline V gene, CDR1 is LGHNT and CDR2 is FRNRAP. CDR3 sequence reads: CASGTGYMEGYTF. The CDR3 DNA reads as TGTGCTAGTGGGACAGGGTATATGGAGGGCTACACCTTC.

For the CDR3, the DNA is TGTGCCAGCAGCTTAGCAGGCGGAAACTCTGGGGCCAACGTCCTGACTTTC. It codes for CASSLAGGNSGANVLTF. V and J are TRBV7-2 and TRBJ2-6; no reliable D call. V was trimmed by 0 bases and J by 0 bases, leaving 9 bases between them. Germline CDR1 reads SGHTA; CDR2 reads FQGNSA. The CDR3 contains 17 residues.

The CDR3 region has the DNA TGTGCCAGCAGCTCACGAAAACTAACCGTTGAAAAACTGTTTTTT. Its translation: CASSSRKLTVEKLFF. V usage is TRBV3-1 (or the pseudogene TRBV3-2) and J usage is TRBJ1-4; D gene uncertain. Germline assignment: CDR1 LGHDT and CDR2 YNNKEL (reference sequence). Trimming took off 5 bases at V and 7 bases at J, with 17 bases between the two ends. This CDR3 region has 15 residues.

The chain joins TRBV28 to TRBJ1-6; no reliable D call. Germline CDR1 reads MDHEN; CDR2 reads SYDVKM. The CDR3 is 13 amino acids. V lost 7 bases and J 10 bases, leaving 14 bases between the germline ends. CDR3: CASIPRRGSPLHF. The DNA of the CDR3 is TGTGCCAGCATCCCTCGGAGAGGGTCACCCCTCCACTTT.

This chain connects TRBV29-1 to TRBJ1-2; 8 bases are a match to TRBD1. The V gene's germline CDR1 is SQVTM and CDR2 ANQGSEA. V trimming: 5 bases; J trimming: 4 bases; junction bases outside the gene matches: 9. The CDR3 is 14 amino acids. CDR3 sequence reads: CSVSLGQGGYGYTF. As DNA, the CDR3 is TGCAGCGTTTCCCTTGGACAGGGTGGCTATGGCTACACCTTC.

The gene calls are TRBV19 and TRBJ1-5, with 7 nucleotides matching TRBD1. The V gene's germline CDR1 is LNHDA and CDR2 SQIVND (reference sequence). This CDR3 comprises 14 residues. V dropped 7 bases and J dropped 5; count of bases not matched to a gene: 8. The CDR3 coding sequence is TGTGCCAGTAAGGTGACAGGGCTGTATCAGCCCCAGCATTTT. Translation gives CASKVTGLYQPQHF.

This clone has only one observation. Here the CDR3 DNA reads TGTGCCAGCAGCTTAGCAAGGGGAACCTCCGGGGAGACCCAGTACTTC. It translates to CASSLARGTSGETQYF. The chain has TRBV11-2 and TRBJ2-5, with D possibly being TRBD1 (5 bases). The CDR3 has 16 residues. The ends were cut back, 1 base at V and 5 bases at J, with 17 bases in the middle. Germline CDR1 is SGHAT and CDR2 is FQNNGV. Looking up the rest from reference TRBV11-2 and TRBJ2-5 gives the full variable domain: EAGVAQSPRYKIIEKRQSVAFWCNPISGHATLYWYQQILGQGPKLLIQFQNNGVVDDSQLPKDRFSAERLKGVDSTLKIQPAKLEDSAVYLCASSLARGTSGETQYFGPGTRLLVL.

V and J are TRBV19 and TRBJ1-2; 8 bases map to TRBD1. With V trimmed by 7 bases and J by 4 bases, 8 bases remained unmatched. This CDR3 comprises 14 residues. Germline V CDR1 and CDR2: LNHDA, SQIVND (reference sequence). Written as DNA, the CDR3 is TGTGCCAGTATTGCGACAGGGGAAGGCTATGGCTACACCTTC. Protein sequence: CASIATGEGYGYTF.

The rearrangement joins TRBV3-1 (or the pseudogene TRBV3-2) to TRBJ2-1; 12 nucleotides align to TRBD2. Per the germline V gene, CDR1 is LGHDT and CDR2 is YNNKEL (reference sequence). Germline trimming cut 2 bases from V and 12 bases from J; bases unmatched to any gene: 5. The CDR3 consists of 14 residues. The CDR3 bases are TGTGCCAGCAGCCAACAGACTAGCGGGGGACGGCAGTTCTTC. It translates to CASSQQTSGGRQFF.

CDR3 loop: CASSSPRQGTGELFF. The CDR3 nucleotides are TGTGCCAGCAGTTCCCCCAGACAGGGCACCGGGGAGCTGTTTTTT. This chain connects TRBV6-5 to TRBJ2-2; 7 bases are a match to TRBD1. The V gene's germline CDR1 is MNHEY and CDR2 SVGAGI. This CDR3 comprises 15 residues. Trimming at V came to 4 bases and at J to 4 bases, leaving 6 bases not matched to a gene.

This clone is a singleton in its sample. V and J are TRBV2 and TRBJ1-1; possibly TRBD1 for D (6 bases). V was trimmed by 5 bases and J by 0 bases, leaving 19 bases between them. The CDR3 length is 17 residues. Germline V lookup: CDR1 SNHLY, CDR2 FYNNEI. CDR3 bases: TGTGCCAGCAGTTTCTCCCGACAGGATCCTATGAACACTGAAGCTTTCTTT. This encodes CASSFSRQDPMNTEAFF.